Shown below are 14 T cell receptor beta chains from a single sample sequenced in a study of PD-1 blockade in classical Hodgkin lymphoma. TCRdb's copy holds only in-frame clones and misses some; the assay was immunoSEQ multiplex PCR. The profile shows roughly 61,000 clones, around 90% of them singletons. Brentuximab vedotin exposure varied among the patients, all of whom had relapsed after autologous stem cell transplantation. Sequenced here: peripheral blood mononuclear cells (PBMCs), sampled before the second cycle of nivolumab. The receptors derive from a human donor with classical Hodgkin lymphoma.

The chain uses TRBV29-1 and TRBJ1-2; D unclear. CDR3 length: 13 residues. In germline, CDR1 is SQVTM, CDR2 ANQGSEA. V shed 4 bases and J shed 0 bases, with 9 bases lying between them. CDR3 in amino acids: CSVGEGTNYGYTF. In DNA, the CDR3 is TGCAGCGTTGGTGAAGGAACTAACTATGGCTACACCTTC.

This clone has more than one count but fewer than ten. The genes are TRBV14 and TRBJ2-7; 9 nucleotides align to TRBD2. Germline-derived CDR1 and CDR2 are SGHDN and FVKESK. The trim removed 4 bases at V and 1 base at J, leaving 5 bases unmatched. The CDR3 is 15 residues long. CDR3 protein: CASSLGLARSYEQYF. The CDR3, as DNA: TGTGCCAGCAGCCTAGGACTAGCGAGGTCCTACGAGCAGTACTTC.

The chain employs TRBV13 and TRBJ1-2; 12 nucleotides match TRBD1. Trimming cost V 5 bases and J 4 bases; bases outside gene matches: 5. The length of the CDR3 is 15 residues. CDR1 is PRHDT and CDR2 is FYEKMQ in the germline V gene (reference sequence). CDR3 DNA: TGTGCCAGCAGCACGGGGGACAGGGGGCCCTATGGCTACACCTTC. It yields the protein CASSTGDRGPYGYTF.

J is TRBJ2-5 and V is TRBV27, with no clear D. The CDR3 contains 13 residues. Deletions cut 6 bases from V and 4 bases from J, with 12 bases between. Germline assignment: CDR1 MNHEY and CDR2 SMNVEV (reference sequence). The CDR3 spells CASSQLGGETQYF. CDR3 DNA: TGTGCCAGCAGCCAGCTGGGTGGAGAGACCCAGTACTTC.

The CDR3 nucleotides are TGCGCCAGCAGCCCTACAAGCGGGAGGGGTGAGACCCAGTACTTC. Translated: CASSPTSGRGETQYF. V is TRBV5-1 and J is TRBJ2-5; 10 positions match TRBD2. The germline CDR1 and CDR2 sequences are SGHRS and YFSETQ. The CDR3 covers 15 residues. J was trimmed by 5 bases and V by 4 bases; bases with no gene match: 8.

The CDR3 DNA reads TGTGCCAGCAGCTTTACTAGCGGGGTCACCGGGGAGCTGTTTTTT. Translated: CASSFTSGVTGELFF. V and J are TRBV11-1 and TRBJ2-2; the match to TRBD2 covers 10 bases. Trimming cost V 3 bases and J 4 bases; bases outside gene matches: 2. The CDR3 sequence is 15 residues long. Germline assignment: CDR1 SGHAT and CDR2 FQDESV (reference sequence). The complete variable domain, with remaining parts taken from reference TRBV11-1 and TRBJ2-2, reads EAEVAQSPRYKITEKSQAVAFWCDPISGHATLYWYRQILGQGPELLVQFQDESVVDDSQLPKDRFSAERLKGVDSTLKIQPAELGDSAMYLCASSFTSGVTGELFFGEGSRLTVL.

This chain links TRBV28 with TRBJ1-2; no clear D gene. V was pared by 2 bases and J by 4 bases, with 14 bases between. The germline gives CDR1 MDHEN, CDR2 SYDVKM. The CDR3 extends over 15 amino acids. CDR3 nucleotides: TGTGCCAGCAGTTTAATGGCGGTAGGTAGCTATGGCTACACCTTC. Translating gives CASSLMAVGSYGYTF.

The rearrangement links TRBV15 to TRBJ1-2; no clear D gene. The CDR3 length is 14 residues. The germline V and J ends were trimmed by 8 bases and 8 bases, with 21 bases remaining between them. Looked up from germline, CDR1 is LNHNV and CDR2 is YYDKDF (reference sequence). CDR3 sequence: CATLSSDRRGGYTF. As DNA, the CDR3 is TGTGCCACCCTATCCTCTGACCGTCGCGGAGGCTACACCTTC.

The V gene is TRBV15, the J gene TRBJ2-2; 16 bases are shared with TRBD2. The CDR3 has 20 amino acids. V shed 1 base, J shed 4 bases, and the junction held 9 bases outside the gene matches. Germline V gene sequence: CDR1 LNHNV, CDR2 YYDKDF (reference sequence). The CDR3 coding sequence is TGTGCCACCAGCAGAGTCCCGGGACTAGCGGGAGGGCCCCGCACCGGGGAGCTGTTTTTT. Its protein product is CATSRVPGLAGGPRTGELFF.

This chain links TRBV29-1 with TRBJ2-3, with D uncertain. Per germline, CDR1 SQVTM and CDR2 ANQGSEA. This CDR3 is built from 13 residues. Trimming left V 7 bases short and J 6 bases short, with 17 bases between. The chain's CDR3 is CSGSGQSRDTQYF. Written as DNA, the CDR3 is TGCAGCGGGTCGGGTCAAAGTCGGGATACGCAGTATTTT.

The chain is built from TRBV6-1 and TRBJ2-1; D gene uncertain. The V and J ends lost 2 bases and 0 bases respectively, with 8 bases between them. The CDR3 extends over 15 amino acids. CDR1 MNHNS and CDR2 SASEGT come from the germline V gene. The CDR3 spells CASSEQTVSYNEQFF. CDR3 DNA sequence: TGTGCCAGCAGTGAACAAACAGTCTCCTACAATGAGCAGTTCTTC.

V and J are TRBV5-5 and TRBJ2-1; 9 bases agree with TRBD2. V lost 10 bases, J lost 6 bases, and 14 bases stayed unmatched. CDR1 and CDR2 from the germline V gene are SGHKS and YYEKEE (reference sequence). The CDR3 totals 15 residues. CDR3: CAGGTAGLAVNEQFF. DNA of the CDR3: TGTGCCGGAGGTACCGCGGGACTAGCCGTCAATGAGCAGTTCTTC.

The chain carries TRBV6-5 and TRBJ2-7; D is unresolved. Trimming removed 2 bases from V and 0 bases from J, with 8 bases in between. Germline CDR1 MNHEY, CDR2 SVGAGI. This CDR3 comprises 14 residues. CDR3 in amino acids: CASSYGGFSYEQYF. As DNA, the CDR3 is TGTGCCAGCAGTTACGGCGGTTTCTCCTACGAGCAGTACTTC.

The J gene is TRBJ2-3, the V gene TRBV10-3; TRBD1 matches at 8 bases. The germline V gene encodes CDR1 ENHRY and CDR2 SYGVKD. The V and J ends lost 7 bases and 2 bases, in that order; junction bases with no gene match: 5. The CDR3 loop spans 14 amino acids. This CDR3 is CAIKTGGNTDTQYF. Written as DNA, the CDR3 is TGTGCCATCAAAACAGGGGGTAACACAGATACGCAGTATTTT.